The 2 T cell receptor beta chains listed next were all sequenced from one sample in a study of early T cells in non-severe SARS-CoV-2 infection. TCRdb reanalysed the 5' RACE reads using MiXCR and keeps one entry per CDR3 protein. This repertoire shows around 64,000 distinct CDR3 sequences, 12% found once; its top ten account for more than 5.5%. The sample comprised whole blood. Every receptor here comes from an adult who was a healthcare worker with PCR-confirmed SARS-CoV-2 infection or an uninfected control (not recorded which).

The chain links TRBV4-3 to TRBJ2-1; 13 nucleotides align to TRBD2. The CDR3 totals 14 residues. The germline V gene encodes CDR1 LGHNA and CDR2 YSLEER. V shed 10 bases, J shed 12 bases, and the junction held 12 bases outside the gene matches. The CDR3 DNA follows: TGCGCCAACATGCCGGGACTAGCGGGGCCCTCGCAGTTCTTC. This gives the protein CANMPGLAGPSQFF.

In its sample, this clonotype was seen many times. The CDR3 region has the DNA TGTGCCAGCAGGGACGACAGGGGGTATAGCAATCAGCCCCAGCATTTT. As protein: CASRDDRGYSNQPQHF. The V gene is TRBV2, the J gene TRBJ1-5, with TRBD1 matching 9 bases. The trim removed 6 bases at V and 0 bases at J, leaving 6 bases unmatched. CDR1 SNHLY and CDR2 FYNNEI come from the germline V gene. This CDR3 region has 16 residues.